Shown below are 23 T cell receptor beta chains from a single sample sequenced in a study of blood T cell repertoires in COVID-19. Assay: immunoSEQ multiplex PCR; the TCRdb copy retains only in-frame clones and omits some. The repertoire holds around 400,000 clones, about 87% seen once, with 2.3% in the top ten. Sequenced sample: peripheral blood. These receptor sequences come from a woman in her sixties or seventies with COVID-19, enrolled during active disease.

This clone is a singleton in its sample. CDR3 loop: CASRRGGVYEQYF. In nucleotides, the CDR3 is TGTGCCAGCAGGAGGGGGGGAGTCTACGAGCAGTACTTC. The rearrangement joins TRBV6-5 to TRBJ2-7, with a possible D match to TRBD2 (7 bases). CDR3 length: 13 amino acids. The germline CDR1 and CDR2 sequences are MNHEY and SVGAGI. V lost 6 bases and J lost 3, with 12 bases in between.

The chain is built from TRBV7-8 and TRBJ2-1; unclear D gene. The CDR3 contains 12 residues. The germline V gene encodes CDR1 SGHVS and CDR2 FQNEAQ. V shed 4 bases and J shed 5 bases, with 6 bases lying between them. The CDR3 DNA sequence: TGTGCCAGCAGCTCTCAGGACAATGAGCAGTTCTTC. Translation: CASSSQDNEQFF.

This clone was seen once. This chain joins TRBV10-3 and TRBJ2-7; 8 bases map to TRBD1. With 6 bases clipped from V and 7 bases from J, the junction kept 20 bases outside the gene matches. Germline-derived CDR1 and CDR2 are ENHRY and SYGVKD. This CDR3 has 17 residues. The CDR3 nucleotides read TGTGCCATCAGGTCCGGGGCAGGGGGGACAGGTGAATTGGAGCAGTACTTC. Residues: CAIRSGAGGTGELEQYF.

The chain is built from TRBV16 and TRBJ1-1; D possibly corresponds to TRBD1 (6 bases). CDR3 length equals 14 residues. The V gene lost 8 bases and the J gene lost 2 bases, with 15 bases spanning the gap. From germline, CDR1 is KGHSY and CDR2 FQNENV. CDR3 region: CASQKDSLNTEAFF. CDR3 DNA: TGTGCCAGCCAGAAGGACAGTTTAAACACTGAAGCTTTCTTT. The whole variable domain, remainder taken from reference TRBV16 and TRBJ1-1, is GEEVAQTPKHLVRGEGQKAKLYCAPIKGHSYVFWYQQVLKNEFKFLISFQNENVFDETGMPKERFSAKCLPNSPCSLEIQATKLEDSAVYFCASQKDSLNTEAFFGQGTRLTVV.

The chain recombines TRBV27 with TRBJ2-1; TRBD1 agrees at 10 bases. The CDR3 covers 14 residues. The germline gives CDR1 MNHEY, CDR2 SMNVEV (reference sequence). Trimming took 5 bases from V and 6 from J; bases not matched to a gene: 4. As DNA, the CDR3 is TGTGCCAGCAGTCTGGACAGGGGGAGCAATGAGCAGTTCTTC. Its translation: CASSLDRGSNEQFF.

V usage is TRBV5-1 and J usage is TRBJ1-6; 8 positions match TRBD1. Unmatched junction bases numbered 2, after V lost 0 bases and J lost 9 bases. CDR1 and CDR2 from the germline V gene are SGHRS and YFSETQ. CDR3 length: 14 residues. The CDR3 region is CASSLGTGSSPLHF. CDR3 coding DNA: TGCGCCAGCAGCTTGGGGACAGGGAGTTCACCCCTCCACTTT.

The chain has TRBV5-1 and TRBJ2-1; D is possibly TRBD1 (6 bases). The V gene's germline CDR1 is SGHRS and CDR2 YFSETQ. The CDR3 has 14 amino acids. V gave up 2 bases and J gave up 5 bases, with 11 bases separating them. CDR3 DNA sequence: TGCGCCAGCAGCTTCCGGGACAACAACAATGAGCAGTTCTTC. Protein: CASSFRDNNNEQFF.

CDR3 region: CASSFSRGADTQYF. The CDR3 DNA reads TGTGCCAGCAGTTTCTCCAGGGGCGCAGATACGCAGTATTTT. V and J are TRBV27 and TRBJ2-3; TRBD1 might be the D (6 bases). Trimming stripped 3 bases from V and 4 bases from J, with 11 bases between. This CDR3 is built from 14 residues. Per germline, CDR1 MNHEY and CDR2 SMNVEV (reference sequence).

This clone is a singleton in its sample. This chain uses TRBV27 with TRBJ1-6; D is possibly TRBD1 (6 bases). Germline values: CDR1 MNHEY, CDR2 SMNVEV (reference sequence). V lost 3 bases to trimming and J lost 7 bases, with 16 bases between them. The CDR3 covers 16 residues. CDR3 protein: CASSLTGREGNSPLHF. The CDR3 nucleotides are TGTGCCAGCAGTTTGACAGGCAGGGAAGGCAATTCACCCCTCCACTTT.

Turning to this clone: Other DNA sequences in the sample encode the same CDR3. The chain joins TRBV3-1 (or the pseudogene TRBV3-2) to TRBJ1-1; perhaps TRBD1 as D (5 bases). Germline CDR1 is LGHDT and CDR2 is YNNKEL (reference sequence). The CDR3 sequence is 13 residues long. The V end was cut by 4 bases, the J end by 5 bases, with 11 bases between. CDR3 nucleotide sequence: TGTGCCAGCAGCCTTCAGGGTGGGACTGAAGCTTTCTTT. This codes for CASSLQGGTEAFF.

The V and J genes are TRBV5-1 and TRBJ2-7, with 12 positions matching TRBD2. The CDR3 has 17 residues. V shed 1 base and J 0 bases; nucleotides not matched to a gene: 5. Germline lookup yields CDR1 SGHRS and CDR2 YFSETQ. This CDR3 reads CASSLPSGGASSYEQYF. For the CDR3, the DNA is TGCGCCAGCAGCTTGCCTAGCGGGGGGGCTAGCTCCTACGAGCAGTACTTC.

The rearrangement links TRBV27 to TRBJ1-1, with D perhaps TRBD1 (5 bases). This CDR3 has 14 residues. Trimming cost V 5 bases and J 6 bases, with 16 bases left between them. The V gene's germline CDR1 is MNHEY and CDR2 SMNVEV (reference sequence). The CDR3 is CASSAGGAEAEAFF. CDR3 in DNA: TGTGCCAGCAGTGCGGGAGGGGCGGAAGCTGAAGCTTTCTTT.

J is TRBJ2-3 and V is TRBV12-5, with 7 positions matching TRBD1. V dropped 5 bases and J dropped 3; count of bases not matched to a gene: 8. The CDR3 has 15 residues. The germline V gene encodes CDR1 LGHNT and CDR2 FRNRAP. The CDR3 DNA sequence: TGTGCTAGTGGTCCAGACAGGGTAGGAACAGATACGCAGTATTTT. The encoded protein is CASGPDRVGTDTQYF. The variable domain in full, completed from reference TRBV12-5 and TRBJ2-3, reads DARVTQTPRHKVTEMGQEVTMRCQPILGHNTVFWYRQTMMQGLELLAYFRNRAPLDDSGMPKDRFSAEMPDATLATLKIQPSEPRDSAVYFCASGPDRVGTDTQYFGPGTRLTVL.

The rearrangement uses TRBV24-1 and TRBJ1-5; TRBD1 agrees at 7 bases. Germline CDR1 and CDR2: KGHDR and SFDVKD. The V segment lost 3 bases and the J segment 6 bases; nucleotides outside the gene matches: 10. The CDR3 consists of 16 residues. CDR3 amino acids: CATSDRTGGGTQPQHF. In DNA, the CDR3 is TGTGCCACCAGTGATCGGACAGGCGGAGGTACTCAGCCCCAGCATTTT.

The chain is built from TRBV13 and TRBJ2-3; 14 nucleotides match TRBD2. CDR3 size: 20 residues. CDR1 and CDR2 from the germline V gene are PRHDT and FYEKMQ (reference sequence). Losses at the gene ends were 4 bases for V and 6 bases for J; bases not matched to a gene: 18. This CDR3 reads CASSSNSRTSGGSRVDTQYF. The DNA for the CDR3 is TGTGCCAGCAGCTCCAACTCACGGACTAGCGGGGGGTCAAGGGTCGATACGCAGTATTTT.

In its sample, this clone was seen once. This chain links TRBV5-1 with TRBJ2-5; a weak D match, TRBD2 (6 bases). The CDR3 sequence is 16 residues long. V was clipped by 0 bases and J by 2 bases, with 14 bases between them. CDR1 is SGHRS and CDR2 is YFSETQ in the germline V gene. The CDR3 sequence: CASSLATAGRQETQYF. CDR3 sequence (DNA): TGCGCCAGCAGCTTGGCCACGGCGGGGCGACAAGAGACCCAGTACTTC. Full variable domain (outside the CDR3, taken from reference TRBV5-1 and TRBJ2-5): KAGVTQTPRYLIKTRGQQVTLSCSPISGHRSVSWYQQTPGQGLQFLFEYFSETQRNKGNFPGRFSGRQFSNSRSEMNVSTLELGDSALYLCASSLATAGRQETQYFGPGTRLLVL.

The chain uses TRBV2 and TRBJ1-1, with D possibly matching TRBD1 (5 bases). This CDR3 is built from 15 residues. V lost 1 base, J lost 1 base, and 10 bases lay in between. Germline V gene data show CDR1 as SNHLY and CDR2 as FYNNEI. CDR3 DNA: TGTGCCAGCAGTGAAGGGGCAGGACAGAACACTGAAGCTTTCTTT. It encodes CASSEGAGQNTEAFF.

The chain recombines TRBV6-5 with TRBJ1-6; perhaps TRBD1 as D (6 bases). Trimming pared 4 bases from V and 10 bases from J, leaving 11 bases between. Germline CDR1 reads MNHEY; CDR2 reads SVGAGI. The CDR3 sequence is 13 residues long. For the CDR3, the DNA is TGTGCCAGCAGTTCGACAGGCAACTCACCCCTCCACTTT. Its protein product is CASSSTGNSPLHF.

The V call is TRBV7-8, the J call TRBJ1-5; tentatively, D is TRBD1 (5 bases). The CDR3 spans 14 residues. CDR1 and CDR2 from the germline V gene are SGHVS and FQNEAQ. Trimming removed 1 base at V and 5 bases at J, with 9 bases between. CDR3 in amino acids: CASSLGEGYQPQHF. CDR3 nucleotide sequence: TGTGCCAGCAGCTTAGGGGAGGGGTATCAGCCCCAGCATTTT. The complete variable domain, with remaining parts taken from reference TRBV7-8 and TRBJ1-5, reads GAGVSQSPRYKVAKRGQDVALRCDPISGHVSLFWYQQALGQGPEFLTYFQNEAQLDKSGLPSDRFFAERPEGSVSTLKIQRTQQEDSAVYLCASSLGEGYQPQHFGDGTRLSIL.

The CDR3 coding sequence is TGTGCCAGCTCGTCAGATCTGGGGAGAGCCAAAAACATTCAGTACTTC. The encoded protein is CASSSDLGRAKNIQYF. The chain employs TRBV18 and TRBJ2-4; D perhaps matches TRBD2 (5 bases). CDR1 is KGHSH and CDR2 is LQKENI in the germline V gene. This CDR3 is 16 amino acids long. V lost 6 bases to trimming and J lost 0 bases, with 15 bases between them.

The chain couples TRBV19 to TRBJ1-1; 10 bases are shared with TRBD1. The germline CDR1 and CDR2 sequences are LNHDA and SQIVND (reference sequence). With 3 bases clipped from V and 5 bases from J, the junction kept 3 bases outside the gene matches. This CDR3 has 14 amino acids. The CDR3 sequence is CASSMGQGQTEAFF. The CDR3 DNA reads TGTGCCAGTAGTATGGGACAGGGGCAAACTGAAGCTTTCTTT.

The CDR3 reads CASSTRQGASYNEQFF. CDR3 DNA sequence: TGCGCCAGCAGCACCAGACAGGGGGCTTCCTACAATGAGCAGTTCTTC. The rearrangement joins TRBV5-1 to TRBJ2-1; 10 bases align to TRBD1. CDR1 and CDR2 (germline): SGHRS, YFSETQ. The J segment lost 1 base and the V segment lost 4 bases, leaving 5 bases of the junction unmatched. The CDR3 length is 16 residues.

The V and J genes are TRBV27 and TRBJ2-1; 8 bases line up with TRBD1. The CDR3 spans 15 residues. Per germline, CDR1 MNHEY and CDR2 SMNVEV (reference sequence). V dropped 3 bases and J dropped 6; count of bases not matched to a gene: 7. CDR3 DNA sequence: TGTGCCAGCAGTTTGGGAGCAGGGGGCTTCAATGAGCAGTTCTTC. This gives the protein CASSLGAGGFNEQFF.